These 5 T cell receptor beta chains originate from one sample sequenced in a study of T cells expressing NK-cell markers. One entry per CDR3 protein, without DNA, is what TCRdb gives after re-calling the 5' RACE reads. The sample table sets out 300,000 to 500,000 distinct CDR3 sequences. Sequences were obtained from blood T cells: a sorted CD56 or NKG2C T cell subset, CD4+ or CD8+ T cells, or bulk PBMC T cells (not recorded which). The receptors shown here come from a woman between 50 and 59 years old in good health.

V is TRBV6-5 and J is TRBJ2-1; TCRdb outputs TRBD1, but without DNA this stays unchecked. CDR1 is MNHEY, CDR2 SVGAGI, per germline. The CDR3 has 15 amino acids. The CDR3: CASSPQGVGYNEQFF.

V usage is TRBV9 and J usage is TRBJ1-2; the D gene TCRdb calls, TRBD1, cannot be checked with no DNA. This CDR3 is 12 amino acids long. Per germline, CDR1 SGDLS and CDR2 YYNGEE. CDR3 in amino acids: CASRPPLRGYTF.

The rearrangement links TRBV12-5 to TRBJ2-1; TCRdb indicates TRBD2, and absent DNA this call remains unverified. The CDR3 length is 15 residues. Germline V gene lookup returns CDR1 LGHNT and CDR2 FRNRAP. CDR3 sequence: CASGLTGLGYNEQFF.

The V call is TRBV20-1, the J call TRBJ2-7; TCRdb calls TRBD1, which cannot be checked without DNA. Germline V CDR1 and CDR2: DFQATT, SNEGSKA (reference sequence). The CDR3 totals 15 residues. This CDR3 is CSLGTGPFSSYEQYF.

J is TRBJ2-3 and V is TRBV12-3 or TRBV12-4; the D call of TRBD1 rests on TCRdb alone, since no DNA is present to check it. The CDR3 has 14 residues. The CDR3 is CASRRQGASHTQYF.